This is a list of T cell receptor beta chains from one sample in a study of shared clonotypes between healthy human individuals. Generated by immunoSEQ multiplex PCR, the TCRdb table keeps only in-frame clones and is missing some. The sample has millions of clones, about 95% seen once; the top ten hold roughly 1%. Source material: naive CD8+ T cells sorted from blood. All receptors derive from a man aged 18 to 30 in good health. CDR3s include the opening cysteine and the closing phenylalanine or tryptophan. The order of the fields is clone size, CDR3 length, J gene, V gene, D gene, CDR3 protein, CDR3 DNA. D genes are given only for firm matches. Not all rows give a size; the values are once, few, many and, for expanded clones, a class.

>.|17|TRBJ2-7|TRBV11-2|TRBD1
CASSLGGTGTGAYEQYF
TGTGCCAGCAGCTTAGGGGGTACCGGGACAGGTGCCTACGAGCAGTACTTC
>.|14|TRBJ2-7|TRBV5-6|.
CASSLSGQTYEQYF
TGTGCCAGCAGCTTGTCCGGACAAACCTACGAGCAGTACTTC
>.|16|TRBJ2-1|TRBV13|.
CASSASGLTSYNEQFF
TGTGCCAGCAGCGCAAGCGGACTTACTTCCTACAATGAGCAGTTCTTC
>.|14|TRBJ2-7|TRBV28|.
CASSETGGEYEQYF
TGTGCCAGCAGCGAAACCGGGGGAGAATACGAGCAGTACTTC
>once|14|TRBJ1-6|TRBV6-5|.
CASSYNMNNSPLHF
TGTGCCAGCAGTTACAACATGAATAATTCACCCCTCCACTTT
>.|14|TRBJ2-5|TRBV7-6|.
CASSLYVGMETQYF
TGTGCCAGCAGCTTATATGTTGGAATGGAGACCCAGTACTTC
>.|15|TRBJ1-2|TRBV5-6|.
CASSFETGSNYGYTF
TGTGCCAGCAGCTTTGAGACAGGTAGCAACTATGGCTACACCTTC
>.|13|TRBJ2-7|TRBV9|.
CASSVVPSYEQYF
TGTGCCAGCAGCGTAGTGCCCAGCTACGAGCAGTACTTC
>once|13|TRBJ2-7|TRBV5-5|.
CASSLEKGYEQYF
TGTGCCAGCAGCTTGGAAAAGGGCTACGAGCAGTACTTC
>.|13|TRBJ2-5|TRBV4-3|.
CASSPRREETQYF
TGCGCCAGCAGCCCCAGGAGGGAAGAGACCCAGTACTTC
>.|18|TRBJ1-2|TRBV5-4|.
CASSLVGQQVKVSHGYTF
TGTGCCAGCAGCTTGGTAGGCCAACAGGTCAAAGTCTCGCATGGCTACACCTTC
>few|10|TRBJ2-7|TRBV29-1|.
CSVVTYEQYF
TGCAGCGTTGTGACCTACGAGCAGTACTTC